This is a list of T cell receptor beta chains from one sample in a study of CD8+ T cells in alopecia areata. Clones were read by immunoSEQ multiplex PCR, and TCRdb kept only the in-frame ones, dropping some. There are some 170,000 clones in the sample; about 60% occur only once, and 14% to 15% lies in the top ten. The sample here was CD4+ T cells sorted from blood, taken at week 0. Source of these receptors: a human donor with alopecia areata. The CDR3 runs from the conserved cysteine through the conserved F or W. Clone size is not always given. Where it is, it says once, few, many or a class for expanded clones.

V: TRBV5-6; J: TRBJ2-4; size: NA; CDR3: CASSIGTGENIQYF
V: TRBV7-3; J: TRBJ2-2; size: NA; CDR3: CASSLERTGELFF
V: TRBV29-1; J: TRBJ2-7; size: few; CDR3: CSVVSSGSQYF
V: TRBV29-1; J: NA; size: NA; CDR3: CSVAKRPGQGDNIQYF
V: TRBV5-1; J: TRBJ2-3; size: NA; CDR3: CASSLIRGPSTDTQYF
V: TRBV7-2; J: TRBJ2-7; size: once; CDR3: CASSLERTGPPGSYEQYF
V: TRBV27; J: TRBJ1-2; size: NA; CDR3: CASSLRDRGNYGYTF
V: TRBV5-1; J: TRBJ1-6; size: few; CDR3: CASSFGQNSPLHF
V: TRBV2; J: TRBJ2-3; size: NA; CDR3: CATLAGGGDTQYF
V: TRBV5-6; J: TRBJ2-7; size: NA; CDR3: CASSLVSEQYF
V: TRBV7-8; J: TRBJ2-5; size: NA; CDR3: CASSLAGQAQYF
V: TRBV6-5; J: TRBJ2-7; size: few; CDR3: CASRLTGPSYEQYF
V: TRBV29-1; J: TRBJ2-3; size: NA; CDR3: CSVEVLAGETDTQYF
V: TRBV29-1; J: TRBJ2-5; size: NA; CDR3: CSVARDRKETQYF
V: TRBV25-1; J: TRBJ1-1; size: NA; CDR3: CASTTTGRTTEAFF
V: TRBV5-1; J: TRBJ2-1; size: few; CDR3: CASSEWTGINEQFF
V: TRBV10-3; J: TRBJ1-6; size: NA; CDR3: CAISGTDPGNSPLHF
V: TRBV30; J: TRBJ1-6; size: NA; CDR3: CAWRSGTGVSPLHF
V: TRBV29-1; J: TRBJ2-3; size: NA; CDR3: CSGSGAGGGSTDTQYF
V: TRBV23-1; J: TRBJ1-6; size: NA; CDR3: CASSRAGGVSPLHF
V: TRBV5-6; J: TRBJ1-2; size: few; CDR3: CASSLGGASTF
V: TRBV27; J: TRBJ2-7; size: NA; CDR3: CASSPTGTGREQYF
V: TRBV10-3; J: TRBJ2-7; size: once; CDR3: CAISDGGSYEQYF
V: TRBV7-9; J: TRBJ2-3; size: NA; CDR3: CASSLPRDTQYF
V: TRBV30; J: TRBJ2-1; size: NA; CDR3: CAWSARAPNEQFF
V: TRBV11-3; J: TRBJ1-1; size: once; CDR3: CASSKRGGTGSTEAFF
V: TRBV29-1; J: TRBJ2-7; size: NA; CDR3: CSVEKDTGYEQYF
V: TRBV11-2; J: TRBJ2-1; size: NA; CDR3: CASSLFDRGGSNEQFF
V: TRBV30; J: TRBJ1-2; size: NA; CDR3: CAWGAGAQYGYTF
V: TRBV27; J: TRBJ1-2; size: NA; CDR3: CASSLGSGGGYTF
V: TRBV5-6; J: TRBJ1-2; size: NA; CDR3: CASSPLGGIYYGYTF